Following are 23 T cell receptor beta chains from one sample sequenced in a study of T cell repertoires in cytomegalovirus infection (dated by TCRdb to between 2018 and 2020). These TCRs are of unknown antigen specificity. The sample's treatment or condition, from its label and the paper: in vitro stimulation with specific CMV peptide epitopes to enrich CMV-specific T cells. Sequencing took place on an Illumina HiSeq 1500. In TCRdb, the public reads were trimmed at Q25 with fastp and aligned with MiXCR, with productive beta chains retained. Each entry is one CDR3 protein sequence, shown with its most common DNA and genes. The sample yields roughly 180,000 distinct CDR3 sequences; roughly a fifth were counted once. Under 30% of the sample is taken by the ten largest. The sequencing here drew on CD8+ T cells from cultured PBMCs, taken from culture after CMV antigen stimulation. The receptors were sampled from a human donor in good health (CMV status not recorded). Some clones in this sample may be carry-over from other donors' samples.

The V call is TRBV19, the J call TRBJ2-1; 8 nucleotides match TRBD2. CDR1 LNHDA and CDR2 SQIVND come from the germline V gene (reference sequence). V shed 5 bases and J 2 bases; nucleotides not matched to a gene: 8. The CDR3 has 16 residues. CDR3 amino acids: CASSLTGGATYNEQFF. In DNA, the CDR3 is TGTGCCAGTAGTTTAACCGGGGGGGCCACCTACAATGAGCAGTTCTTC. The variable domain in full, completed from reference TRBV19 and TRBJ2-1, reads DGGITQSPKYLFRKEGQNVTLSCEQNLNHDAMYWYRQDPGQGLRLIYYSQIVNDFQKGDIAEGYSVSREKKESFPLTVTSAQKNPTAFYLCASSLTGGATYNEQFFGPGTRLTVL.

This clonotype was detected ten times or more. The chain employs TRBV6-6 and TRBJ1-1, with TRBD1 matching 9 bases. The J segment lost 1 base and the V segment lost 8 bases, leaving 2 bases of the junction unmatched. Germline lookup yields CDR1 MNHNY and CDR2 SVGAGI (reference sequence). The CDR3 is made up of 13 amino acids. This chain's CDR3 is CASLQGANTEAFF. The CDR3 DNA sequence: TGTGCCAGCTTACAGGGGGCGAACACTGAAGCTTTCTTT.

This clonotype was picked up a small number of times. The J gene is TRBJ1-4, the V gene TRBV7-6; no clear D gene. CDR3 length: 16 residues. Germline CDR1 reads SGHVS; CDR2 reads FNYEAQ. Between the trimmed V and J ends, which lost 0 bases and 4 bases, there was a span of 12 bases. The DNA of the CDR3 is TGTGCCAGCAGCTTAGCGCGGGCTCTCAATAATGAAAAACTGTTTTTT. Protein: CASSLARALNNEKLFF.

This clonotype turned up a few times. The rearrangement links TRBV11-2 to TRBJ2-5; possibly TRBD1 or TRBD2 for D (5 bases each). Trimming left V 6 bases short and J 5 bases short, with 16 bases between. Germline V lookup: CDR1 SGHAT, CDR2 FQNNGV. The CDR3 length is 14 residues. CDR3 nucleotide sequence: TGTGCCAGCAGGTCCAAGGGGAGTTCGGAGACCCAGTACTTC. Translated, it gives CASRSKGSSETQYF.

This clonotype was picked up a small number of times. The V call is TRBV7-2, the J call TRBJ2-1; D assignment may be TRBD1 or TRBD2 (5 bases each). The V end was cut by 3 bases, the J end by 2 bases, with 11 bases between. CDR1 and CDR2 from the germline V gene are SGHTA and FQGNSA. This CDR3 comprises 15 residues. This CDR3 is CASSFTPGPYNEQFF. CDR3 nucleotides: TGTGCCAGCAGCTTCACTCCGGGACCCTACAATGAGCAGTTCTTC.

CDR3 loop: CAIRPGQETQETQYF. For the CDR3, the DNA is TGTGCCATCAGACCGGGACAGGAAACACAAGAGACCCAGTACTTC. The chain carries TRBV10-3 and TRBJ2-5, with TRBD1 identical over 8 bases. The trim removed 6 bases at V and 2 bases at J, leaving 8 bases unmatched. The CDR3 has 15 residues. Germline lookup yields CDR1 ENHRY and CDR2 SYGVKD.

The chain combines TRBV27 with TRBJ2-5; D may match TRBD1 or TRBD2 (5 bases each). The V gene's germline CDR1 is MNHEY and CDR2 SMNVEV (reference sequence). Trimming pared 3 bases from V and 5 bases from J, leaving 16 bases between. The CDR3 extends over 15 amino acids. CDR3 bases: TGTGCCAGCAGTTTCCCATGGGGGAGTCGGGAGACCCAGTACTTC. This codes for CASSFPWGSRETQYF.

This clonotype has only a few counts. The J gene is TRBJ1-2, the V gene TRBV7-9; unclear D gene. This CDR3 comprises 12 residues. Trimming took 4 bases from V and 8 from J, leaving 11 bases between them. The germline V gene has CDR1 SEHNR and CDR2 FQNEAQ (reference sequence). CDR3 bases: TGTGCCAGCAGCTCCCCTCTCCCAGGCTACACCTTC. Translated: CASSSPLPGYTF.

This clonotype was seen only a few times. Written as DNA, the CDR3 is TGTGCCAGCAGTTTAACGGCGACCCCCTACAATGAGCAGTTCTTC. Protein product: CASSLTATPYNEQFF. This chain uses TRBV27 with TRBJ2-1, with D unresolved. CDR3 length: 15 amino acids. With 2 bases removed from V and 2 bases from J, the gap between germline ends came to 10 bases. Germline CDR1 is MNHEY and CDR2 is SMNVEV (reference sequence).

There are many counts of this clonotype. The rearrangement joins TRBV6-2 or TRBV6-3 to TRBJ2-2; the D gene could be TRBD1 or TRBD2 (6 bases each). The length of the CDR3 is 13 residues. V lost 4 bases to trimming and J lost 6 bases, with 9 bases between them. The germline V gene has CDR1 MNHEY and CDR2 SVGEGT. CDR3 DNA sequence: TGTGCCAGCAGTTTCGGGGGCTCCGGGGAGCTGTTTTTT. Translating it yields CASSFGGSGELFF.

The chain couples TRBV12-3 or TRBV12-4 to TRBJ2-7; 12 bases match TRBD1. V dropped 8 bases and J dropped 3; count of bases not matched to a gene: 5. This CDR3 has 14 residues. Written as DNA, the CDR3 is TGTGCCAGCGCAGGGGACAGGGGGCTCTACGAGCAGTACTTC. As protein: CASAGDRGLYEQYF.

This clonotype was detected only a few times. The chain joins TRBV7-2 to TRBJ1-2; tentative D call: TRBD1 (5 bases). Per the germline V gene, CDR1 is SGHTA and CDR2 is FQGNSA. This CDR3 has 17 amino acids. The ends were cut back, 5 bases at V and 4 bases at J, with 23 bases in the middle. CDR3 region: CASSTTLGGARVYGYTF. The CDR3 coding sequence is TGTGCCAGCAGCACCACGCTAGGAGGGGCTAGGGTCTATGGCTACACCTTC.

The CDR3 bases are TGTGCCAGCAGTCTGGGACAGTCTCTTTTTTACAATGAGCAGTTCTTC. Translating it yields CASSLGQSLFYNEQFF. This chain connects TRBV28 to TRBJ2-1; 7 bases line up with TRBD1. Germline V lookup: CDR1 MDHEN, CDR2 SYDVKM. With 5 bases clipped from V and 4 bases from J, the junction kept 11 bases outside the gene matches. The length of the CDR3 is 16 residues.

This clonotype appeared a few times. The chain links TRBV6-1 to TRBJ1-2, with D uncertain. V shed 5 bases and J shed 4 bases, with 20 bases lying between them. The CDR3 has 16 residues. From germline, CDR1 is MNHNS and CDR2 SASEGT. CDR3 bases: TGTGCCAGCAGTAGTCGTGTGCGGGTGCGTGGCTATGGCTACACCTTC. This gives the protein CASSSRVRVRGYGYTF.

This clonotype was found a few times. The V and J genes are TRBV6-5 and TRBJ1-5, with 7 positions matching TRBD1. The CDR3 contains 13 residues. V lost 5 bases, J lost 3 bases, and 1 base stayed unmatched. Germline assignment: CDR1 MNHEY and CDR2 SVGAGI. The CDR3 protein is CASSDRANQPQHF. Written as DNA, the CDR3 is TGTGCCAGCAGTGACAGGGCCAATCAGCCCCAGCATTTT.

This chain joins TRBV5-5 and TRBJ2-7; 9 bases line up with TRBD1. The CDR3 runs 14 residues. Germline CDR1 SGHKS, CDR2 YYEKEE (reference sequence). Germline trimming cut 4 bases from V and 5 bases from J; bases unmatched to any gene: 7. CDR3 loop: CASSGRGQGHEQYF. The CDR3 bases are TGTGCCAGCAGCGGGAGGGGACAGGGCCACGAGCAGTACTTC.

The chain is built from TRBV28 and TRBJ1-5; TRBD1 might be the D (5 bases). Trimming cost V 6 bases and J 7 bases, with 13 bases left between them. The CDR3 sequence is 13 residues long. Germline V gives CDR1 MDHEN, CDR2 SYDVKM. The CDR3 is CASSSAGGQPQHF. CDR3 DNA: TGTGCCAGCAGCTCCGCGGGGGGGCAGCCCCAGCATTTT.

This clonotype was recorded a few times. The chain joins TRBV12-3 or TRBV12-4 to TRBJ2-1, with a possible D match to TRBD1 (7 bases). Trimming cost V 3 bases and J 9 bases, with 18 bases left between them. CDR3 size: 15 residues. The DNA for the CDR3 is TGTGCCAGCAGTTTCCCCGGCAGGGGGGCCAGTGAGCAGTTCTTC. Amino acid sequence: CASSFPGRGASEQFF.

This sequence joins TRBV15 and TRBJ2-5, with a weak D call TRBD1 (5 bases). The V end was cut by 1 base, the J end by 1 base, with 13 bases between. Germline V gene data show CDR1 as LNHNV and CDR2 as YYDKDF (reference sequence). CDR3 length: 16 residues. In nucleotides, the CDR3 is TGTGCCACCAGCAGAGTTCTGACAGAGATCCAAGAGACCCAGTACTTC. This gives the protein CATSRVLTEIQETQYF.

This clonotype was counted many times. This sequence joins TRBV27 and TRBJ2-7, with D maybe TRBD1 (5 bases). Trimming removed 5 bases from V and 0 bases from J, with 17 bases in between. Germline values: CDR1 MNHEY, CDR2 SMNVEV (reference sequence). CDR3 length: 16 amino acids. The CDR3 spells CASSQTTASFSYEQYF. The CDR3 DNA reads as TGTGCCAGCAGTCAAACGACAGCTTCTTTCTCCTACGAGCAGTACTTC.

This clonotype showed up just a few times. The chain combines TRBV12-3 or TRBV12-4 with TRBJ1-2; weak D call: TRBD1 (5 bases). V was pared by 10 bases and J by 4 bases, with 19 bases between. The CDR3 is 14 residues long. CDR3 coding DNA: TGTGCCACCCGACCTACTGGGACCGGCTATGGCTACACCTTC. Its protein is CATRPTGTGYGYTF.

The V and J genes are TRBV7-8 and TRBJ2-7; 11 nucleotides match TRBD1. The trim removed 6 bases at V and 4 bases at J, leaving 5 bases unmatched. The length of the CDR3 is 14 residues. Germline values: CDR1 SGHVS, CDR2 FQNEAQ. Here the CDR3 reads CASSPDRGLYEQYF. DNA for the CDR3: TGTGCCAGCAGTCCGGACAGGGGGCTTTACGAGCAGTACTTC.

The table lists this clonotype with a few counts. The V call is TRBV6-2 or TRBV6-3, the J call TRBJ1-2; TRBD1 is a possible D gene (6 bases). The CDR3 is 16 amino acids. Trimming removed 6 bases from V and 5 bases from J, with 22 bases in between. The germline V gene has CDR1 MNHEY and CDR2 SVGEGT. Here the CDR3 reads CASSTPLDRILYGYTF. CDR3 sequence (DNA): TGTGCCAGCAGCACCCCCCTCGACAGGATACTTTATGGCTACACCTTC.